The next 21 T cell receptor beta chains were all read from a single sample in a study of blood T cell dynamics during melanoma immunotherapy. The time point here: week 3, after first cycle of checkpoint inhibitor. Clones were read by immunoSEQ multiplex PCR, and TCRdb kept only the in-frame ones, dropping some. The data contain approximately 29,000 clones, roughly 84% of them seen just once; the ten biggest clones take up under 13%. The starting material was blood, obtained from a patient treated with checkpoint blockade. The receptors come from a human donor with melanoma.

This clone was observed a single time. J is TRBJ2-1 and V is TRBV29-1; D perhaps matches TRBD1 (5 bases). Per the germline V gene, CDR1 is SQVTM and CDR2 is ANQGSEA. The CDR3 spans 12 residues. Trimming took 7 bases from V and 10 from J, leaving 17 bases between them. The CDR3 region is CSASQGTIEQFF. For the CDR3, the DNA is TGCAGCGCCAGCCAGGGTACTATAGAGCAGTTCTTC.

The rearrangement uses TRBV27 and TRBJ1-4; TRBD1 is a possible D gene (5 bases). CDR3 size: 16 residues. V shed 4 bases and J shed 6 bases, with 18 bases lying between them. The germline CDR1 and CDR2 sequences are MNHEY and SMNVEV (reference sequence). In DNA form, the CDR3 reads TGTGCCAGCAGTTGGAAAGCAGGGAACGGGGATGAAAAACTGTTTTTT. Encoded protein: CASSWKAGNGDEKLFF.

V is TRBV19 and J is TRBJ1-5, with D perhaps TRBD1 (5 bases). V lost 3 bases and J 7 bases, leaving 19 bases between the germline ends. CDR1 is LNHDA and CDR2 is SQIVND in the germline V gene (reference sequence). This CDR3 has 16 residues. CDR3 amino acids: CASSIAGTLGGQPQHF. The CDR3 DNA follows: TGTGCCAGTAGTATCGCCGGGACGCTAGGAGGGCAGCCCCAGCATTTT.

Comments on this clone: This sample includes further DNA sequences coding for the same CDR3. In nucleotides, the CDR3 is TGCAGCGCTACAATGACAGGGTTGAATCAGCCCCAGCATTTT. Residues: CSATMTGLNQPQHF. The chain has TRBV29-1 and TRBJ1-5; TRBD1 aligns across 7 bases. V shed 7 bases, J shed 4 bases, and the junction held 10 bases outside the gene matches. Germline CDR1 is SQVTM and CDR2 is ANQGSEA. This CDR3 has 14 amino acids.

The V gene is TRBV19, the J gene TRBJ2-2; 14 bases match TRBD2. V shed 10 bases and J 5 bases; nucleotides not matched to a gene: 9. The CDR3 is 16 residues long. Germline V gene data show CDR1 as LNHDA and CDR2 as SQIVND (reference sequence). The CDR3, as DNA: TGTGCCACAACGGGACTAGCGGGAGCCCATACCGGGGAGCTGTTTTTT. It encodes CATTGLAGAHTGELFF.

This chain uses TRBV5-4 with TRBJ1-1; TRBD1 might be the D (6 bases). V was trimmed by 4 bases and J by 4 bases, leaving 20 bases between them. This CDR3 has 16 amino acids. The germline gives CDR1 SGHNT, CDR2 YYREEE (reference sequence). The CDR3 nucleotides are TGTGCCAGCAGCCCCGGCCAACAGGGAAAAGGCACTGAAGCTTTCTTT. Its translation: CASSPGQQGKGTEAFF.

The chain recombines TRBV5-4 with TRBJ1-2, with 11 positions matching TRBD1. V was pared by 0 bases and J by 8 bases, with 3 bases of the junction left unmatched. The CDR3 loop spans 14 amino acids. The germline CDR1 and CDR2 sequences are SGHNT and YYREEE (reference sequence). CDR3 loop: CASSLDGTGGGYTF. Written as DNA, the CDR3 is TGTGCCAGCAGCTTGGATGGGACAGGGGGGGGCTACACCTTC. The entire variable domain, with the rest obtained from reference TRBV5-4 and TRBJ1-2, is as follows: ETGVTQSPTHLIKTRGQQVTLRCSSQSGHNTVSWYQQALGQGPQFIFQYYREEENGRGNFPPRFSGLQFPNYSSELNVNALELDDSALYLCASSLDGTGGGYTFGSGTRLTVV.

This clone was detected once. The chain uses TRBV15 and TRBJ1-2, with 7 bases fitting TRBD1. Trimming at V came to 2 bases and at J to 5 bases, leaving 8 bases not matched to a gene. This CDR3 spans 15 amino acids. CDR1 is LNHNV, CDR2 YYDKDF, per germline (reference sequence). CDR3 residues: CATSRSQGFIYGYTF. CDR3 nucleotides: TGTGCCACCAGCAGATCACAGGGGTTCATATATGGCTACACCTTC. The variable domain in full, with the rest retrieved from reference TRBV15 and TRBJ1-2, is DAMVIQNPRYQVTQFGKPVTLSCSQTLNHNVMYWYQQKSSQAPKLLFHYYDKDFNNEADTPDNFQSRRPNTSFCFLDIRSPGLGDTAMYLCATSRSQGFIYGYTFGSGTRLTVV.

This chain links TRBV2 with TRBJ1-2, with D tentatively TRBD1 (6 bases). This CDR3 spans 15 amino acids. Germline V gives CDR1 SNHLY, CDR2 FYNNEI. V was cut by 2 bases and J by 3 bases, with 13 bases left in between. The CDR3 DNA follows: TGTGCCAGCAGTGAAAAAACGGGGGCCCACTATGGCTACACCTTC. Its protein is CASSEKTGAHYGYTF.

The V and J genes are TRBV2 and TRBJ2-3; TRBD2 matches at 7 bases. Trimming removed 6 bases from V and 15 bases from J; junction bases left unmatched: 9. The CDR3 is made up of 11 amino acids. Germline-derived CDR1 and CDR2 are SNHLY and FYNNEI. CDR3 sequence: CASRGVASGYF. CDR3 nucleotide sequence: TGTGCCAGCAGAGGGGTGGCTAGCGGATATTTT.

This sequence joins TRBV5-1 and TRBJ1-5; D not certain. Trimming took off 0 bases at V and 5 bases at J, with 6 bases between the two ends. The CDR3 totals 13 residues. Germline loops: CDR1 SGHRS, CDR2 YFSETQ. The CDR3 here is CASSLGEYQPQHF. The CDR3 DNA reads TGCGCCAGCAGCTTGGGAGAGTATCAGCCCCAGCATTTT.

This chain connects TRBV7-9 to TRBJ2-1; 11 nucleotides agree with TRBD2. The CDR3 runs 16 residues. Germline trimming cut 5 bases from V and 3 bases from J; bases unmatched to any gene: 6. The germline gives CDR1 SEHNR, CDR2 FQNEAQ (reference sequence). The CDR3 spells CASSTLAGGSYNEQFF. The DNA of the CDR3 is TGTGCCAGCAGCACTCTAGCGGGAGGTAGCTACAATGAGCAGTTCTTC.

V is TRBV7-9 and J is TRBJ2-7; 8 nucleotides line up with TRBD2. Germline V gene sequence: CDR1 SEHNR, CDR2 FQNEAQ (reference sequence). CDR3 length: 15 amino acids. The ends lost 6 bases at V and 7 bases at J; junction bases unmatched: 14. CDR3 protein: CASRGQISGTGEQYF. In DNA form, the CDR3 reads TGTGCCAGCAGGGGACAAATTAGCGGGACGGGGGAGCAGTACTTC.

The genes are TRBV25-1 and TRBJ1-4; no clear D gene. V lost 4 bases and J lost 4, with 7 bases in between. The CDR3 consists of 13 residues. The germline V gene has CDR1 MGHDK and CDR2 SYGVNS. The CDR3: CASSVLNNEKLFF. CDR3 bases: TGTGCCAGCAGTGTCCTGAATAATGAAAAACTGTTTTTT. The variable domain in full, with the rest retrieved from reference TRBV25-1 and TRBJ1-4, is EADIYQTPRYLVIGTGKKITLECSQTMGHDKMYWYQQDPGMELHLIHYSYGVNSTEKGDLSSESTVSRIRTEHFPLTLESARPSHTSQYLCASSVLNNEKLFFGSGTQLSVL.

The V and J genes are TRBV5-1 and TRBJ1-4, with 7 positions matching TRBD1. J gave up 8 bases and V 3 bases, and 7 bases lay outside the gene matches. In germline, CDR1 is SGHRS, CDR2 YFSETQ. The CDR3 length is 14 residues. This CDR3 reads CASSSGTDGEKLFF. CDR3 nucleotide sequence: TGCGCCAGCAGCTCAGGGACAGATGGCGAAAAACTGTTTTTT.

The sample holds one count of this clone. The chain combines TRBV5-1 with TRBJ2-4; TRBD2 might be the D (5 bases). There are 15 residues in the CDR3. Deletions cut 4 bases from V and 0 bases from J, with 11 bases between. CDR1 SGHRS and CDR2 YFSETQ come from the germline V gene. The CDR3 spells CASSREEIAKNIQYF. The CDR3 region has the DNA TGCGCCAGCAGCCGGGAAGAGATAGCCAAAAACATTCAGTACTTC.

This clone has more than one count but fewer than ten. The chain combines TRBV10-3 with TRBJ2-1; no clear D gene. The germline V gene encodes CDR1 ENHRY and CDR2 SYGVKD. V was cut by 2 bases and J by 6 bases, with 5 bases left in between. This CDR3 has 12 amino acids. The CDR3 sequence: CAISERRNEQFF. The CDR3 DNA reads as TGTGCCATCAGTGAGAGGCGCAATGAGCAGTTCTTC.

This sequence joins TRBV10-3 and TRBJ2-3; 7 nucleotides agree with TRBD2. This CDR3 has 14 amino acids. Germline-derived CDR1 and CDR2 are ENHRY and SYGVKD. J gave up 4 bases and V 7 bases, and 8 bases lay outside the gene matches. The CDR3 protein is CAIMGLRGSDTQYF. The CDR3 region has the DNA TGTGCCATCATGGGCCTGCGGGGGTCAGATACGCAGTATTTT.

DNA for the CDR3: TGTGCCAGCAGTTTAGCGGGAGGCCCTTCCTACAATGAGCAGTTCTTC. Its protein product is CASSLAGGPSYNEQFF. The gene calls are TRBV28 and TRBJ2-1, with TRBD2 matching over 8 bases. Per germline, CDR1 MDHEN and CDR2 SYDVKM. The CDR3 loop spans 16 amino acids. With V trimmed by 2 bases and J by 1 base, 4 bases remained unmatched.

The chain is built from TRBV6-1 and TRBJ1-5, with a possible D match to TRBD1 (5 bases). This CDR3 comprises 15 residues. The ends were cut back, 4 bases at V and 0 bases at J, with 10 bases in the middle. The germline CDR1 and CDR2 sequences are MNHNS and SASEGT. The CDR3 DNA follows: TGTGCCAGCAGTGTTATGAGGGGTAGCAATCAGCCCCAGCATTTT. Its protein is CASSVMRGSNQPQHF.

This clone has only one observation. CDR3 amino acids: CASSSFRSTDTQYF. In nucleotides, the CDR3 is TGTGCCAGCAGTTCTTTCCGGTCCACAGATACGCAGTATTTT. The chain couples TRBV27 to TRBJ2-3; D gene uncertain. The CDR3 has 14 residues. Germline values: CDR1 MNHEY, CDR2 SMNVEV (reference sequence). Trimming stripped 4 bases from V and 2 bases from J, with 10 bases between.